The source of this T cell receptor beta chain is a study of blood T cell repertoires in COVID-19. The wider study: Both acute and convalescent COVID-19 samples were obtained from the United States, Italy and Spain. The analysed material was cDNA or gDNA that came from T cells, B-cell-depleted T cells, or PBMCs.

In the authors' methods: Estimation of nucleated cell counts relied on the amplification of reference gene primers. Some clones are missing from TCRdb's copy, which holds only in-frame ones; the method was immunoSEQ multiplex PCR. That table supplies the V and J calls and clone size; D and trimming were determined from the DNA. The sample lists roughly 30,000 clones; 72% were seen once. This clone was recorded a few times. Germline lookup yields CDR1 MNHEY and CDR2 SVGAGI. This CDR3 has 13 amino acids. The ends lost 11 bases at V and 12 bases at J; junction bases unmatched: 16. The rearrangement joins TRBV6-5 to TRBJ1-3, with 7 bases aligning to TRBD1. Sequencing used peripheral blood. This receptor was taken from a boy between 2 and 10 years old with active or convalescent COVID-19. CDR3 protein: CASSKGQLFSIYF. The CDR3 nucleotides read TGTGCCTCTTCCAAGGGACAGCTGTTCAGCATATATTTT.